Listed below are T cell receptor beta chains from one sample, sequenced in a study of T cells in Graves' hyperthyroidism and ophthalmopathy. TCRdb reanalysed the multiplex PCR reads using MiXCR and keeps one entry per CDR3 protein. The profile shows about 610,000 distinct CDR3 sequences, roughly 14% of them singletons. The sample consisted of blood. These receptors were obtained from a woman aged 40 to 50 with Graves' ophthalmopathy. Both conserved end residues are part of each CDR3. Each record gives: J gene, clone size, D gene, V gene, CDR3 protein, CDR3 DNA. D genes are given only for firm matches. Clone size, where shown, is once, few, many, or a class for clones that have expanded.

j_call: TRBJ2-5; clone_size: many; d_call: TRBD1; v_call: TRBV30; cdr3_aa: CAWSAPRTGQETQYF; cdr3_nt: TGTGCCTGGAGTGCTCCCCGGACAGGACAAGAGACCCAGTACTTC
j_call: TRBJ2-3; clone_size: NA; d_call: TRBD2; v_call: TRBV27; cdr3_aa: CASSLTSGGIVLYF; cdr3_nt: TGTGCCAGCAGTTTGACTAGCGGGGGTATAGTCTTGTATTTT
j_call: TRBJ1-2; clone_size: many; d_call: NA; v_call: TRBV29-1; cdr3_aa: CSVERTGSYGYTF; cdr3_nt: TGCAGCGTTGAAAGAACAGGGTCTTATGGCTACACCTTC
j_call: TRBJ2-7; clone_size: many; d_call: TRBD1; v_call: TRBV24-1; cdr3_aa: CATTRHSGTGNHEQYF; cdr3_nt: TGTGCCACCACTCGACATTCCGGGACAGGGAACCACGAGCAGTACTTC
j_call: TRBJ1-5; clone_size: NA; d_call: TRBD1; v_call: TRBV24-1; cdr3_aa: CAIGGTGDNQPQHF; cdr3_nt: TGTGCCATAGGGGGCACAGGGGACAATCAGCCCCAGCATTTT
j_call: TRBJ1-1; clone_size: many; d_call: TRBD1; v_call: TRBV6-1; cdr3_aa: CASSQAQGAWTEAFF; cdr3_nt: TGTGCCAGCAGTCAAGCCCAGGGGGCGTGGACTGAAGCTTTCTTT
j_call: TRBJ2-5; clone_size: many; d_call: TRBD2; v_call: TRBV12-3/TRBV12-4; cdr3_aa: CASSTGTSGKETQYF; cdr3_nt: TGTGCCAGCAGTACCGGGACTAGCGGGAAAGAGACCCAGTACTTC
j_call: TRBJ2-5; clone_size: many; d_call: NA; v_call: TRBV12-3/TRBV12-4; cdr3_aa: CASSNGGETQYF; cdr3_nt: TGTGCCAGCAGTAACGGAGGAGAGACCCAGTACTTC
j_call: TRBJ2-7; clone_size: many; d_call: TRBD1; v_call: TRBV20-1; cdr3_aa: CSAQDGQGSSYEQYF; cdr3_nt: TGCAGTGCTCAAGACGGACAGGGAAGCTCCTACGAGCAGTACTTC
j_call: TRBJ1-1; clone_size: NA; d_call: NA; v_call: TRBV14; cdr3_aa: CASTQTSTKIGTAMGEAFF; cdr3_nt: TGTGCCAGCACCCAAACCTCAACTAAGATTGGGACCGCCATGGGTGAAGCTTTCTTT
j_call: TRBJ1-2; clone_size: NA; d_call: NA; v_call: TRBV9; cdr3_aa: CASSVGLTSGYTF; cdr3_nt: TGTGCCAGCAGCGTAGGTCTCACCAGTGGCTACACCTTC
j_call: TRBJ2-5; clone_size: many; d_call: NA; v_call: TRBV7-9; cdr3_aa: CASSPQLQETQYF; cdr3_nt: TGTGCCAGCAGCCCCCAACTCCAAGAGACCCAGTACTTC
j_call: TRBJ2-5; clone_size: many; d_call: NA; v_call: TRBV25-1; cdr3_aa: CASSEYGRGETQYF; cdr3_nt: TGTGCCAGCAGTGAATATGGAAGGGGAGAGACCCAGTACTTC
j_call: TRBJ2-7; clone_size: many; d_call: NA; v_call: TRBV15; cdr3_aa: CATSGDTGSPREQYF; cdr3_nt: TGTGCCACCAGCGGGGATACAGGATCACCCAGAGAGCAGTACTTC
j_call: TRBJ2-7; clone_size: few; d_call: NA; v_call: TRBV9; cdr3_aa: CASSVHSGEQYF; cdr3_nt: TGTGCCAGCAGCGTACACAGTGGCGAGCAGTACTTC
j_call: TRBJ1-5; clone_size: many; d_call: TRBD1; v_call: TRBV28; cdr3_aa: CASKPQGARSQPQHF; cdr3_nt: TGTGCCAGCAAGCCACAGGGGGCCAGAAGTCAGCCCCAGCATTTT
j_call: TRBJ2-2; clone_size: many; d_call: TRBD2; v_call: TRBV7-2; cdr3_aa: CASSRLAGTTGELFF; cdr3_nt: TGTGCCAGCAGCAGACTAGCGGGAACCACCGGGGAGCTGTTTTTT
j_call: TRBJ2-7; clone_size: many; d_call: NA; v_call: TRBV7-4; cdr3_aa: CWGPYEQYF; cdr3_nt: TGCTGGGGACCCTACGAGCAGTACTTC
j_call: TRBJ2-7; clone_size: NA; d_call: NA; v_call: TRBV2; cdr3_aa: CASGRQEPYEQYF; cdr3_nt: TGTGCCAGCGGTCGTCAGGAGCCCTACGAGCAGTACTTC
j_call: TRBJ2-4; clone_size: once; d_call: TRBD1; v_call: TRBV28; cdr3_aa: CASSVGTGGNIQYF; cdr3_nt: TGTGCCAGCAGTGTTGGGACAGGGGGAAACATTCAGTACTTC
j_call: TRBJ1-5; clone_size: many; d_call: NA; v_call: TRBV19; cdr3_aa: CASTEGQLNQPQHF; cdr3_nt: TGTGCCAGTACGGAGGGACAACTCAATCAGCCCCAGCATTTT
j_call: TRBJ1-2; clone_size: few; d_call: NA; v_call: TRBV4-3; cdr3_aa: CASSQDRGTYGYTF; cdr3_nt: TGCGCCAGCAGCCAAGACAGGGGTACCTATGGCTACACCTTC
j_call: TRBJ2-5; clone_size: many; d_call: NA; v_call: TRBV20-1; cdr3_aa: CSARGVGAGQETQYF; cdr3_nt: TGCAGTGCTAGGGGGGTTGGGGCGGGCCAAGAGACCCAGTACTTC
j_call: TRBJ2-7; clone_size: many; d_call: NA; v_call: TRBV28; cdr3_aa: CASSEAQASYEQYF; cdr3_nt: TGTGCCAGCAGTGAGGCACAGGCCTCCTACGAGCAGTACTTC
j_call: TRBJ2-7; clone_size: many; d_call: NA; v_call: TRBV7-8; cdr3_aa: CASSVSDYFEQYF; cdr3_nt: TGTGCCAGCAGCGTGAGTGATTATTTCGAGCAGTACTTC
j_call: TRBJ1-5; clone_size: many; d_call: NA; v_call: TRBV2; cdr3_aa: CASRSGPEDQPQHF; cdr3_nt: TGTGCCAGCAGATCCGGTCCAGAGGATCAGCCCCAGCATTTT
j_call: TRBJ2-5; clone_size: many; d_call: NA; v_call: TRBV20-1; cdr3_aa: CSARPEEETQYF; cdr3_nt: TGCAGTGCTCGACCAGAAGAAGAGACCCAGTACTTC
j_call: TRBJ2-6; clone_size: many; d_call: NA; v_call: TRBV6-2/TRBV6-3; cdr3_aa: CASSYSPGTYSGANVLTF; cdr3_nt: TGTGCCAGCAGTTACAGTCCAGGGACCTACTCTGGGGCCAACGTCCTGACTTTC
j_call: TRBJ2-7; clone_size: many; d_call: NA; v_call: TRBV28; cdr3_aa: CASSFRDPGNEQYF; cdr3_nt: TGTGCCAGCAGTTTTCGGGACCCCGGGAACGAGCAGTACTTC
j_call: TRBJ2-6; clone_size: many; d_call: TRBD1; v_call: TRBV30; cdr3_aa: CAWTGGPGANVLTF; cdr3_nt: TGTGCCTGGACAGGGGGCCCTGGGGCCAACGTCCTGACTTTC
j_call: TRBJ2-7; clone_size: once; d_call: TRBD1; v_call: TRBV6-1; cdr3_aa: CASLRTGTGRYEQYF; cdr3_nt: TGTGCCAGCTTGAGGACCGGGACAGGTCGATACGAGCAGTACTTC
j_call: TRBJ2-1; clone_size: many; d_call: TRBD1; v_call: TRBV6-2/TRBV6-3; cdr3_aa: CASRVSGTGDVNEQFF; cdr3_nt: TGTGCCAGCAGAGTCTCCGGGACAGGGGACGTCAATGAGCAGTTCTTC
j_call: TRBJ2-2; clone_size: many; d_call: TRBD2; v_call: TRBV6-5; cdr3_aa: CASSYSDLAANTGELFF; cdr3_nt: TGTGCCAGCAGTTACTCTGATCTAGCGGCGAACACCGGGGAGCTGTTTTTT
j_call: TRBJ2-2; clone_size: NA; d_call: TRBD2; v_call: TRBV11-2; cdr3_aa: CASSPRGGLAGGGSGELFF; cdr3_nt: TGTGCCAGCAGCCCGAGGGGGGGACTAGCGGGAGGAGGAAGCGGGGAGCTGTTTTTT
j_call: TRBJ2-7; clone_size: NA; d_call: NA; v_call: TRBV9; cdr3_aa: CASSSEGLYEQYF; cdr3_nt: TGTGCCAGCAGCTCCGAGGGGTTGTACGAGCAGTACTTC
j_call: TRBJ1-1; clone_size: NA; d_call: NA; v_call: TRBV6-5; cdr3_aa: CASSNREGVNTEAFF; cdr3_nt: TGTGCCAGCAGTAACAGGGAAGGAGTAAACACTGAAGCTTTCTTT
j_call: TRBJ2-5; clone_size: NA; d_call: TRBD2; v_call: TRBV11-2; cdr3_aa: CASSSPLVGGPGFWETQYF; cdr3_nt: TGTGCCAGCAGTTCCCCGCTGGTGGGAGGGCCTGGATTCTGGGAGACCCAGTACTTC
j_call: TRBJ1-2; clone_size: NA; d_call: NA; v_call: TRBV7-9; cdr3_aa: CASSLPDRIYGYTF; cdr3_nt: TGTGCCAGCAGCTTACCTGACAGGATTTATGGCTACACCTTC
j_call: TRBJ2-7; clone_size: NA; d_call: TRBD2; v_call: TRBV11-1; cdr3_aa: CASSPRAGGPGEQYF; cdr3_nt: TGTGCCAGCAGCCCCAGAGCGGGAGGGCCGGGCGAGCAGTACTTC
j_call: TRBJ2-7; clone_size: few; d_call: TRBD2; v_call: TRBV18; cdr3_aa: CASSPLPAGGPSAYEQYF; cdr3_nt: TGTGCCAGCTCACCACTACCTGCGGGAGGGCCCTCGGCCTACGAGCAGTACTTC
j_call: TRBJ2-7; clone_size: many; d_call: TRBD2; v_call: TRBV29-1; cdr3_aa: CSVVAGASYEQYF; cdr3_nt: TGCAGCGTTGTGGCGGGAGCCAGCTACGAGCAGTACTTC